Included here is one T cell receptor (beta chain) sequence, with context. This sample is part of a study of identifying expanded T cells in peripheral blood. The repertoire was sequenced with immunoSEQ multiplex PCR; TCRdb's copy has only in-frame clones and lacks some. The sample holds 100,000 to 150,000 clones; 75% to 90% are singletons and the top ten take 7.5% to 8.5%. The CDR3 is made up of 16 amino acids. Germline V gene data show CDR1 as SGHRS and CDR2 as YFSETQ. With 1 base removed from V and 4 bases from J, the gap between germline ends came to 14 bases. The receptor was derived from a person between 18 and 75 years old in good health. The chain is built from TRBV5-1 and TRBJ1-4; no clear D. Sequenced input: blood. Here the CDR3 DNA reads TGCGCCAGCAGCTTGTCTCTCCCGGCTAATAATGAAAAACTGTTTTTT. The encoded protein is CASSLSLPANNEKLFF.